The present TCR beta chain was sequenced within a study of cytomegalovirus exposure and HLA in healthy donors. As for the study in general: Around 78 million unique TCR sequences came from HLA-typed donors in an early release.

CDR1 and CDR2 from the germline V gene are SGHRS and YFSETQ. This CDR3 spans 15 amino acids. With V trimmed by 4 bases and J by 6 bases, 8 bases remained unmatched. Primers: 60 Vbeta forward and 13 Jbeta reverse. TCRdb's table, derived via immunoSEQ multiplex PCR, lists solely in-frame clones and lacks some. Here the sample spans 150,000 to 200,000 clones, 81% being singletons. Study-wide points: No immune exposure information besides CMV serostatus was available. Most sequenced TCRs were rare (though some public TCRs occurred in many donors). Productive status was seen about 90% or about 30% of the time for most TCR beta V segments in an earlier analysis.

About this clone itself: Its antigen remains unknown.

The receptor was isolated from a man between 45 and 60 years old in good health and CMV-seropositive. The gene calls are TRBV5-1 and TRBJ2-1; 9 bases line up with TRBD1. The specimen was PBMCs. The CDR3 region is CASSPAGTGSNEQFF. CDR3 in DNA: TGCGCCAGCAGCCCGGCCGGGACAGGGAGCAATGAGCAGTTCTTC.